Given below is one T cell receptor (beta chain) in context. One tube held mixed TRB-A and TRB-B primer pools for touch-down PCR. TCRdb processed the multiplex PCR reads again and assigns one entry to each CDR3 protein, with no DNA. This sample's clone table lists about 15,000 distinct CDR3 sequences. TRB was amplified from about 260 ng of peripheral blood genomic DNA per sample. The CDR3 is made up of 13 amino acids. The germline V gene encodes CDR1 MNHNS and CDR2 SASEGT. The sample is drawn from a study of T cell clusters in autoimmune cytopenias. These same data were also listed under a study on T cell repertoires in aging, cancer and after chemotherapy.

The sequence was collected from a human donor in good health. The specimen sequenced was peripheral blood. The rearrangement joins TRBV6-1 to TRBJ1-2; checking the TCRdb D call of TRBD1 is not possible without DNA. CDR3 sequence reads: CASTRDSNYGYTF.